This entry features one TCR beta chain sequence. The data were taken from a study of T cells expressing NK-cell markers. Study as a whole: All TCR beta repertoires analysed originated from sorted CD3+CD56+NKG2C+, CD3+CD56+NKG2C- and CD3+CD56-NKG2C+ T cells.

TCRdb re-called the 5' RACE reads and catalogs CDR3 proteins one per entry, DNA excluded. Found here are 450,000 to 600,000 distinct CDR3 sequences; the top ten clones hold roughly 3.6%. The CDR3 length is 15 residues. The germline CDR1 and CDR2 sequences are SGHAT and FQNNGV. V is TRBV11-2 and J is TRBJ2-3. Input material: blood T cells: a sorted CD56 or NKG2C T cell subset, CD4+ or CD8+ T cells, or bulk PBMC T cells (not recorded which). This clonotype originated in a man aged 18 to 29 in good health. The CDR3 loop is CASSLLSVLTDTQYF. Full variable domain (rest looked up from reference TRBV11-2 and TRBJ2-3): EAGVAQSPRYKIIEKRQSVAFWCNPISGHATLYWYQQILGQGPKLLIQFQNNGVVDDSQLPKDRFSAERLKGVDSTLKIQPAKLEDSAVYLCASSLLSVLTDTQYFGPGTRLTVL.